This entry lists 26 T cell receptor beta chains sequenced from one sample in a study of T cell responses to AZD1222 COVID-19 vaccine. Some clones are missing from TCRdb's copy, which holds only in-frame ones; the method was immunoSEQ multiplex PCR. Among roughly 150,000 clones listed, approximately 90% were seen once. Sequencing was performed on peripheral blood, taken 28 days after the second AZD1222 dose. The receptors shown here come from an adult who received the AZD1222 COVID-19 vaccine.

The chain joins TRBV7-9 to TRBJ2-1; D tentatively reads TRBD1 or TRBD2 (6 bases each). Germline values: CDR1 SEHNR, CDR2 FQNEAQ (reference sequence). Trimming took 4 bases from V and 9 from J, leaving 13 bases between them. This CDR3 has 13 residues. The CDR3: CASSSPGAIEQFF. The CDR3 bases are TGTGCCAGCAGCTCCCCGGGGGCTATTGAGCAGTTCTTC.

The gene calls are TRBV10-3 and TRBJ1-3; 9 bases map to TRBD1. The CDR3 is 16 amino acids. Losses at the gene ends were 2 bases for V and 6 bases for J; bases not matched to a gene: 8. CDR1 and CDR2 from the germline V gene are ENHRY and SYGVKD. In DNA, the CDR3 is TGTGCCATCAGTGAGGGTGTCACAGGGGGCGAAAACACCATATATTTT. Amino acids: CAISEGVTGGENTIYF.

The chain uses TRBV11-2 and TRBJ1-6; D might be TRBD1 (5 bases). CDR1 and CDR2 from the germline V gene are SGHAT and FQNNGV. V was trimmed by 1 base and J by 0 bases, leaving 7 bases between them. There are 16 residues in the CDR3. CDR3 region: CASSLGGPSYNSPLHF. Written as DNA, the CDR3 is TGTGCCAGCAGCTTAGGGGGCCCCTCCTATAATTCACCCCTCCACTTT.

The V and J genes are TRBV12-3 or TRBV12-4 and TRBJ2-1, with D perhaps matching TRBD2 (6 bases). CDR3 length: 13 residues. The ends were cut back, 0 bases at V and 7 bases at J, with 7 bases in the middle. The CDR3 sequence is CASSLARGNEQFF. The CDR3 nucleotides are TGTGCCAGCAGTTTAGCGCGGGGTAATGAGCAGTTCTTC.

The V gene is TRBV7-9, the J gene TRBJ2-1; 11 nucleotides line up with TRBD2. In germline, CDR1 is SEHNR, CDR2 FQNEAQ (reference sequence). The CDR3 has 16 amino acids. The V segment lost 2 bases and the J segment 2 bases; nucleotides outside the gene matches: 2. In DNA, the CDR3 is TGTGCCAGCAGCTTAACACTAGCGGGGGCCTACAATGAGCAGTTCTTC. This sequence encodes CASSLTLAGAYNEQFF.

This chain joins TRBV27 and TRBJ2-1; 13 nucleotides line up with TRBD2. V lost 3 bases and J lost 2; bases outside the gene matches: 7. The length of the CDR3 is 18 residues. Germline V gives CDR1 MNHEY, CDR2 SMNVEV (reference sequence). The CDR3 loop reads CASSFPTSGGSTYNEQFF. The CDR3 DNA is TGTGCCAGCAGTTTTCCGACTAGCGGGGGGTCTACCTACAATGAGCAGTTCTTC.

In this sample, this clone turned up once. This rearrangement joins TRBV24-1 to TRBJ1-5; D is uncertain. CDR1 and CDR2 (germline): KGHDR, SFDVKD. With 5 bases removed from V and 4 bases from J, the gap between germline ends came to 2 bases. CDR3 length: 11 amino acids. CDR3 sequence: CATSVNQPQHF. The DNA for the CDR3 is TGTGCCACCAGTGTAAATCAGCCCCAGCATTTT.

In this sample, this clone turned up once. J is TRBJ2-7 and V is TRBV5-1, with D tentatively TRBD1 or TRBD2 (5 bases each). The CDR3 has 13 amino acids. CDR1 is SGHRS, CDR2 YFSETQ, per germline. V shed 4 bases and J shed 0 bases, with 8 bases lying between them. DNA of the CDR3: TGCGCCAGCAGCCGGGACCTCTCCTACGAGCAGTACTTC. Translation gives CASSRDLSYEQYF.

The V and J genes are TRBV19 and TRBJ2-1, with 11 bases aligning to TRBD2. The CDR3 covers 15 residues. V was pared by 3 bases and J by 6 bases, with 4 bases of the junction left unmatched. Germline loops: CDR1 LNHDA, CDR2 SQIVND (reference sequence). CDR3: CASSIASGGSNEQFF. In DNA form, the CDR3 reads TGTGCCAGTAGTATCGCTAGCGGGGGGAGCAATGAGCAGTTCTTC. Together with reference TRBV19 and TRBJ2-1, the CDR3 gives the full variable domain: DGGITQSPKYLFRKEGQNVTLSCEQNLNHDAMYWYRQDPGQGLRLIYYSQIVNDFQKGDIAEGYSVSREKKESFPLTVTSAQKNPTAFYLCASSIASGGSNEQFFGPGTRLTVL.

The chain employs TRBV6-6 and TRBJ2-2; 8 bases are shared with TRBD1. The CDR3 is 15 amino acids. The V gene's germline CDR1 is MNHNY and CDR2 SVGAGI (reference sequence). With 5 bases clipped from V and 3 bases from J, the junction kept 5 bases outside the gene matches. CDR3 bases: TGTGCCAGCAGTGACAGGGGTTCGGACACCGGGGAGCTGTTTTTT. It encodes CASSDRGSDTGELFF.

This clone appeared a few times. CDR3 coding DNA: TGTGCCAGCAGCTTGGCCTACAGTGAAGCTTTCTTT. Amino acid sequence: CASSLAYSEAFF. The chain joins TRBV5-6 to TRBJ1-1; D gene uncertain. Germline lookup yields CDR1 SGHDT and CDR2 YYEEEE. The V gene lost 0 bases and the J gene lost 7 bases, with 7 bases spanning the gap. This CDR3 has 12 residues.

The chain couples TRBV6-1 to TRBJ1-6; D remains ambiguous. The V end lost 2 bases, the J end lost 7 bases, and 6 bases lay between the germline ends. CDR1 and CDR2 from the germline V gene are MNHNS and SASEGT. The CDR3 consists of 13 residues. CDR3 DNA sequence: TGTGCCAGCAGTGAACGGCTAAATTCACCCCTCCACTTT. Translating gives CASSERLNSPLHF.

On this clone: Other DNA sequences in this sample translate to the same CDR3. The chain joins TRBV5-1 to TRBJ2-7; the match to TRBD2 covers 9 bases. Germline CDR1 and CDR2: SGHRS and YFSETQ. Unmatched junction bases numbered 2, after V lost 2 bases and J lost 2 bases. The CDR3 runs 14 residues. The DNA of the CDR3 is TGCGCCAGCAGCTTAGCGGGGGGCGCCTACGAGCAGTACTTC. Its protein product is CASSLAGGAYEQYF.

The V call is TRBV7-9, the J call TRBJ2-7; D remains ambiguous. The germline V gene encodes CDR1 SEHNR and CDR2 FQNEAQ (reference sequence). This CDR3 contains 12 residues. Trimming took 5 bases from V and 5 from J, leaving 10 bases between them. The DNA of the CDR3 is TGTGCCAGCAGCAAAGGAAGGGACGAGCAGTACTTC. The encoded protein is CASSKGRDEQYF. The whole variable domain, remainder taken from reference TRBV7-9 and TRBJ2-7, is DTGVSQNPRHKITKRGQNVTFRCDPISEHNRLYWYRQTLGQGPEFLTYFQNEAQLEKSRLLSDRFSAERPKGSFSTLEIQRTEQGDSAMYLCASSKGRDEQYFGPGTRLTVT.

This clone was recorded only once. The rearrangement joins TRBV6-2 or TRBV6-3 to TRBJ2-7, with 7 bases fitting TRBD2. Germline CDR1 reads MNHEY; CDR2 reads SVGEGT. The V and J ends lost 6 bases and 2 bases, in that order; junction bases with no gene match: 7. This CDR3 is built from 14 residues. This chain's CDR3 is CASSPGGSPYEQYF. In DNA, the CDR3 is TGTGCCAGCAGCCCCGGGGGGAGTCCCTACGAGCAGTACTTC.

The chain uses TRBV5-6 and TRBJ2-6, with D possibly called TRBD1 or TRBD2 (6 bases each). The germline V gene has CDR1 SGHDT and CDR2 YYEEEE. V lost 4 bases to trimming and J lost 0 bases, with 14 bases between them. CDR3 length equals 17 residues. The CDR3: CASSETGRYSGANVLTF. In DNA form, the CDR3 reads TGTGCCAGCAGCGAAACAGGGAGGTACTCTGGGGCCAACGTCCTGACTTTC. The variable domain in full, with the rest retrieved from reference TRBV5-6 and TRBJ2-6, is DAGVTQSPTHLIKTRGQQVTLRCSPKSGHDTVSWYQQALGQGPQFIFQYYEEEERQRGNFPDRFSGHQFPNYSSELNVNALLLGDSALYLCASSETGRYSGANVLTFGAGSRLTVL.

Comments on this clone: This same CDR3 is encoded by further DNA sequences in the sample. The chain carries TRBV2 and TRBJ2-2; D remains ambiguous. Germline V gives CDR1 SNHLY, CDR2 FYNNEI. CDR3 length: 13 amino acids. Trimming shortened V by 8 bases and J by 2 bases, and 9 bases separated the two germline ends. The CDR3 loop is CASSRDNTGELFF. The CDR3 DNA reads TGTGCCAGCTCTAGAGACAACACCGGGGAGCTGTTTTTT. Using reference TRBV2 and TRBJ2-2 for the parts outside the CDR3, the full variable domain is EPEVTQTPSHQVTQMGQEVILRCVPISNHLYFYWYRQILGQKVEFLVSFYNNEISEKSEIFDDQFSVERPDGSNFTLKIRSTKLEDSAMYFCASSRDNTGELFFGEGSRLTVL.

This sequence joins TRBV6-1 and TRBJ2-3; 10 bases fit TRBD1. V shed 3 bases, J shed 4 bases, and the junction held 10 bases outside the gene matches. The germline V gene encodes CDR1 MNHNS and CDR2 SASEGT. The CDR3 loop spans 17 amino acids. Here the CDR3 DNA reads TGTGCCAGCAGTGACCTGCCGGGACAGGGGTTTTCAGATACGCAGTATTTT. Amino acid sequence: CASSDLPGQGFSDTQYF.

V gene TRBV19 combines with J gene TRBJ2-1; maybe TRBD1 (6 bases). The V gene's germline CDR1 is LNHDA and CDR2 SQIVND (reference sequence). The CDR3 length is 14 residues. V was trimmed by 5 bases and J by 4 bases, leaving 12 bases between them. The CDR3 sequence: CASSHGGQYNEQFF. In DNA, the CDR3 is TGTGCCAGTAGTCACGGAGGACAGTACAATGAGCAGTTCTTC.

The rearrangement joins TRBV4-2 to TRBJ1-6; 8 bases fit TRBD1. The germline CDR1 and CDR2 sequences are LGHNA and YNFKEQ. The J segment lost 11 bases and the V segment lost 0 bases, leaving 9 bases of the junction unmatched. CDR3 length: 16 residues. CDR3 DNA: TGTGCCAGCAGCCAAGATTGGACCTCAGGGGGCCCACCCCTCCACTTT. As protein: CASSQDWTSGGPPLHF.

In its sample, this clone was seen a few times. This chain uses TRBV7-9 with TRBJ2-2; 8 positions match TRBD1. Germline V lookup: CDR1 SEHNR, CDR2 FQNEAQ (reference sequence). This CDR3 comprises 16 residues. V shed 1 base and J 5 bases; nucleotides not matched to a gene: 6. DNA for the CDR3: TGTGCCAGCAGCTTAGAACGCGACAGGGGAACCGGGGAGCTGTTTTTT. Encoded protein: CASSLERDRGTGELFF.

This rearrangement joins TRBV9 to TRBJ2-1; the match to TRBD2 covers 9 bases. V shed 3 bases and J 7 bases; nucleotides not matched to a gene: 11. CDR3 length: 16 amino acids. CDR1 and CDR2 from the germline V gene are SGDLS and YYNGEE. CDR3 protein: CASSAWYSGGRNEQFF. The CDR3, as DNA: TGTGCCAGCAGCGCATGGTATAGCGGGGGCCGGAATGAGCAGTTCTTC.

This clone has just one count. This CDR3 reads CASSSEGTQYF. Here the CDR3 DNA reads TGTGCCAGCAGCTCCGAAGGTACGCAGTATTTT. V usage is TRBV7-9 and J usage is TRBJ2-3; no clear D. Germline V CDR1 and CDR2: SEHNR, FQNEAQ (reference sequence). Trimming cost V 4 bases and J 8 bases, with 7 bases left between them. The CDR3 has 11 residues.

This clone was seen only once. V gene TRBV5-1 combines with J gene TRBJ2-1, with TRBD1 matching over 7 bases. This CDR3 has 14 amino acids. With V trimmed by 0 bases and J by 7 bases, 4 bases remained unmatched. Germline V gives CDR1 SGHRS, CDR2 YFSETQ. The chain's CDR3 is CASSLGTGTNEQFF. The DNA of the CDR3 is TGCGCCAGCAGCTTGGGGACAGGTACAAATGAGCAGTTCTTC.

The chain combines TRBV19 with TRBJ1-1, with D maybe TRBD1 (5 bases). V was shortened by 0 bases and J by 10 bases, with 24 bases between the two germline ends. CDR3 length equals 17 residues. Germline CDR1 LNHDA, CDR2 SQIVND (reference sequence). Written as DNA, the CDR3 is TGTGCCAGTAGTATAGAGCTCGCGTTTACCGGGGCTAGGGGAGCTTTCTTT. This encodes CASSIELAFTGARGAFF.

The chain carries TRBV4-1 and TRBJ2-7; a weak D match, TRBD1 (5 bases). Per the germline V gene, CDR1 is MGHRA and CDR2 is YSYEKL. CDR3 length equals 15 residues. V was shortened by 3 bases and J by 5 bases, with 17 bases between the two germline ends. The DNA for the CDR3 is TGCGCCAGCAGCCAGCAGGGTGGCAGGGCAGACGAGCAGTACTTC. This encodes CASSQQGGRADEQYF.